Each of the 24 T cell receptor beta chains below was sequenced from the same sample in a study of blood T cell repertoires in COVID-19. TCRdb keeps only in-frame clones here, not all; method: immunoSEQ multiplex PCR. The table includes more than 100,000 clones, about 90% detected once. The source material was peripheral blood. These receptors were obtained from a human donor in a cohort sampled during active COVID-19.

This clone appeared a single time. The chain recombines TRBV27 with TRBJ2-5; TRBD2 might be the D (6 bases). This CDR3 has 15 amino acids. CDR1 and CDR2 from the germline V gene are MNHEY and SMNVEV (reference sequence). Trimming stripped 6 bases from V and 6 bases from J, with 20 bases between. The CDR3, as DNA: TGTGCCAGCAGCCGAGGGACTGGCCTTGGGAAGACCCAGTACTTC. It encodes CASSRGTGLGKTQYF.

This chain joins TRBV5-4 and TRBJ1-6; tentative D call: TRBD1 (5 bases). Per the germline V gene, CDR1 is SGHNT and CDR2 is YYREEE (reference sequence). The CDR3 runs 15 residues. V lost 3 bases to trimming and J lost 10 bases, with 17 bases between them. The CDR3 DNA reads as TGTGCCAGCAGCTACGCAGGGACTAGGGGATCACCCCTCCACTTT. It yields the protein CASSYAGTRGSPLHF.

This chain uses TRBV5-5 with TRBJ2-5; 9 bases map to TRBD2. The V gene's germline CDR1 is SGHKS and CDR2 YYEKEE (reference sequence). V gave up 1 base and J gave up 2 bases; unmatched junction bases: 6. This CDR3 is 16 amino acids long. CDR3 residues: CASSLLRLAEQETQYF. DNA for the CDR3: TGTGCCAGCAGCTTGTTGAGACTAGCGGAACAAGAGACCCAGTACTTC.

The chain has TRBV3-1 (or the pseudogene TRBV3-2) and TRBJ2-2, with unresolved D. The CDR3 runs 14 residues. The V and J ends lost 0 bases and 5 bases respectively, with 7 bases between them. Germline-derived CDR1 and CDR2 are LGHDT and YNNKEL (reference sequence). The CDR3 spells CASSQERATGELFF. The CDR3 region has the DNA TGTGCCAGCAGCCAAGAACGAGCGACCGGGGAGCTGTTTTTT.

This chain joins TRBV11-3 and TRBJ2-1; 14 bases are shared with TRBD2. Germline V gene sequence: CDR1 SGHNT, CDR2 YENEEA. This CDR3 has 16 amino acids. V lost 4 bases, J lost 3 bases, and 2 bases stayed unmatched. CDR3 residues: CASSSGTSGSYNEQFF. The CDR3 region has the DNA TGTGCCAGCAGCTCCGGGACTAGCGGGAGCTACAATGAGCAGTTCTTC.

The chain uses TRBV19 and TRBJ1-5, with 8 bases aligning to TRBD1. This CDR3 region has 16 residues. The V gene end was trimmed by 0 bases and the J gene end by 2 bases; junction bases not matched to a gene: 3. CDR1 and CDR2 (germline): LNHDA, SQIVND (reference sequence). The CDR3 sequence is CASSIDRGRGNQPQHF. CDR3 nucleotides: TGTGCCAGTAGTATAGACAGGGGGCGAGGCAATCAGCCCCAGCATTTT.

V is TRBV9 and J is TRBJ2-1; the match to TRBD2 covers 10 bases. The germline gives CDR1 SGDLS, CDR2 YYNGEE. V dropped 0 bases and J dropped 4; count of bases not matched to a gene: 7. The CDR3 length is 17 residues. CDR3 in DNA: TGTGCCAGCAGCGTAGGGGTCCTAGCGGGGGTGTACAATGAGCAGTTCTTC. Amino acids: CASSVGVLAGVYNEQFF.

The chain recombines TRBV13 with TRBJ1-3, with D possibly TRBD1 on 5 matching bases. Germline CDR1 is PRHDT and CDR2 is FYEKMQ (reference sequence). There are 19 residues in the CDR3. The V end was cut by 0 bases, the J end by 0 bases, with 18 bases between. The CDR3 DNA reads as TGTGCCAGCAGCTTAGGCGGGGGGGGACCTTTTAGCTCTGGAAACACCATATATTTT. This translates into CASSLGGGGPFSSGNTIYF.

The V and J genes are TRBV6-5 and TRBJ1-1; 9 bases fit TRBD1. V lost 7 bases to trimming and J lost 5 bases; unmatched junction nucleotides: 5. Germline CDR1 and CDR2: MNHEY and SVGAGI. The CDR3 loop spans 13 amino acids. Here the CDR3 reads CASTLGQGTEAFF. In DNA form, the CDR3 reads TGTGCCAGCACCTTAGGACAGGGGACTGAAGCTTTCTTT.

This clone has only one observation. This chain links TRBV27 with TRBJ2-7, with 7 bases fitting TRBD1. The CDR3 has 15 residues. Germline trimming cut 5 bases from V and 0 bases from J; bases unmatched to any gene: 7. CDR1 and CDR2 from the germline V gene are MNHEY and SMNVEV (reference sequence). CDR3 sequence reads: CASSPNRGSSYEQYF. CDR3 coding DNA: TGTGCCAGCAGTCCCAACAGGGGAAGCTCCTACGAGCAGTACTTC.

This clone was counted only a few times. This rearrangement joins TRBV4-1 to TRBJ1-5; D possibly corresponds to TRBD1 (6 bases). Germline V gives CDR1 MGHRA, CDR2 YSYEKL. This CDR3 is 15 amino acids long. V was cut by 2 bases and J by 5 bases, with 13 bases left in between. The CDR3 bases are TGCGCCAGCAGCCAATATCAGGGGCCTTATCAGCCCCAGCATTTT. This translates into CASSQYQGPYQPQHF.

The CDR3: CASSRGIGGRETQYF. The CDR3 bases are TGTGCCAGCAGCCGAGGGATTGGTGGTCGAGAGACCCAGTACTTC. The chain uses TRBV6-5 and TRBJ2-5; TRBD2 might be the D (5 bases). V was shortened by 6 bases and J by 4 bases, with 18 bases between the two germline ends. CDR1 is MNHEY and CDR2 is SVGAGI in the germline V gene. CDR3 size: 15 residues.

This chain links TRBV18 with TRBJ1-2; D is perhaps TRBD1 (6 bases). The CDR3 is 16 amino acids. Trimming pared 0 bases from V and 6 bases from J, leaving 17 bases between. In germline, CDR1 is KGHSH, CDR2 LQKENI. The CDR3 sequence is CASSPPPGASLDGYTF. DNA for the CDR3: TGTGCCAGCTCACCACCCCCAGGGGCGAGCTTGGATGGCTACACCTTC.

A single count supports this clone. The chain joins TRBV11-2 to TRBJ2-2; 10 nucleotides align to TRBD2. The CDR3 length is 14 residues. CDR1 and CDR2 (germline): SGHAT, FQNNGV. V was pared by 5 bases and J by 7 bases, with 4 bases of the junction left unmatched. The CDR3, as DNA: TGTGCCAGCAGCGTACGGACTAGCGGCGGGGAGCTGTTTTTT. Its protein product is CASSVRTSGGELFF.

The chain links TRBV2 to TRBJ2-2; possibly TRBD2 for D (5 bases). The CDR3 spans 15 residues. CDR1 and CDR2 (germline): SNHLY, FYNNEI. V dropped 6 bases and J dropped 3 bases, with 14 bases sitting between them. The CDR3 is CASSPDGVDTGELFF. CDR3 nucleotides: TGTGCCAGCAGCCCGGACGGGGTGGACACCGGGGAGCTGTTTTTT.

This clone was seen only a few times. The chain combines TRBV15 with TRBJ1-5; D is possibly TRBD1 (5 bases). The germline V and J ends were trimmed by 2 bases and 5 bases, with 10 bases remaining between them. The CDR3 runs 14 residues. From germline, CDR1 is LNHNV and CDR2 YYDKDF (reference sequence). CDR3 protein: CATSRFREDQPQHF. Here the CDR3 DNA reads TGTGCCACCAGCAGATTCAGGGAAGATCAGCCCCAGCATTTT.

The V call is TRBV4-3, the J call TRBJ2-7; weak D call: TRBD1 (6 bases). The V end was cut by 0 bases, the J end by 6 bases, with 15 bases between. Germline CDR1 LGHNA, CDR2 YSLEER. This CDR3 is 15 amino acids long. This CDR3 reads CASSQDHLRGFEQYF. The CDR3 region has the DNA TGCGCCAGCAGCCAAGATCATCTCAGGGGTTTCGAGCAGTACTTC.

This chain connects TRBV30 to TRBJ2-2, with D possibly matching TRBD2 (5 bases). Trimming cost V 1 base and J 5 bases, with 8 bases left between them. CDR1 and CDR2 (germline): GTSNPN, SVGIG (reference sequence). The CDR3 sequence is 13 residues long. The CDR3 DNA sequence: TGTGCCTGGAGTGAGGACTTGACCGGGGAGCTGTTTTTT. Protein: CAWSEDLTGELFF. Combining the CDR3 with reference TRBV30 and TRBJ2-2 gives the whole variable domain SQTIHQWPATLVQPVGSPLSLECTVEGTSNPNLYWYRQAAGRGLQLLFYSVGIGQISSEVPQNLSASRPQDRQFILSSKKLLLSDSGFYLCAWSEDLTGELFFGEGSRLTVL.

This chain connects TRBV15 to TRBJ1-5; D is perhaps TRBD1 (5 bases). The V gene's germline CDR1 is LNHNV and CDR2 YYDKDF (reference sequence). Trimming cost V 4 bases and J 1 base, with 17 bases left between them. The CDR3 runs 17 residues. The CDR3 DNA reads as TGTGCCACCAGCAATGAAGCCGGGACTCCAAGCAATCAGCCCCAGCATTTT. It yields the protein CATSNEAGTPSNQPQHF.

This sequence joins TRBV6-4 and TRBJ1-1; D ambiguous. Germline lookup yields CDR1 MRHNA and CDR2 SNTAGT. Trimming stripped 4 bases from V and 0 bases from J, with 12 bases between. The CDR3 has 15 residues. The DNA of the CDR3 is TGTGCCAGCAGTGCCGAATACGGTATGAACACTGAAGCTTTCTTT. The encoded protein is CASSAEYGMNTEAFF.

This clone was detected only a few times. J is TRBJ2-7 and V is TRBV7-9, with 9 bases matching TRBD1. Losses at the gene ends were 1 base for V and 4 bases for J; bases not matched to a gene: 5. The CDR3 contains 15 residues. Germline V gene lookup returns CDR1 SEHNR and CDR2 FQNEAQ (reference sequence). CDR3 nucleotides: TGTGCCAGCAGCTTAGGGGACAGGGCAGGGTACGAGCAGTACTTC. Translated: CASSLGDRAGYEQYF.

As to this clone: The same CDR3 arises from other DNA sequences in this sample as well. The chain has TRBV5-1 and TRBJ2-7, with 10 bases lining up with TRBD1. Germline CDR1 and CDR2: SGHRS and YFSETQ. V shed 2 bases and J 4 bases; nucleotides not matched to a gene: 3. The CDR3 sequence is 14 residues long. The CDR3: CASSLGTGAYEQYF. The CDR3 coding sequence is TGCGCCAGCAGCTTAGGGACAGGGGCTTACGAGCAGTACTTC.

The chain uses TRBV18 and TRBJ1-1; the match to TRBD1 covers 8 bases. The CDR3 extends over 16 amino acids. The J segment lost 3 bases and the V segment lost 3 bases, leaving 9 bases of the junction unmatched. Per germline, CDR1 KGHSH and CDR2 LQKENI. CDR3 DNA: TGTGCCAGCTCACCGAGAATGACAGGGGCCGACACTGAAGCTTTCTTT. Protein: CASSPRMTGADTEAFF.

The chain links TRBV19 to TRBJ1-1, with unresolved D. This CDR3 has 13 residues. In germline, CDR1 is LNHDA, CDR2 SQIVND (reference sequence). Trimming took 0 bases from V and 7 from J, leaving 9 bases between them. CDR3 DNA: TGTGCCAGTAGTATAGACGGAGTCCGTGAAGCTTTCTTT. Protein: CASSIDGVREAFF.